This TCR beta chain appears in the sequencing data of a study of T cell repertoires in aging, cancer and after chemotherapy. This clonotype was seen only a few times. Peripheral blood genomic DNA, not sorted cells or RNA, was the template. Rearranged V-D-J TRB sequences were amplified with a mixed TRB-A/B primer pool. A single record per CDR3 protein comes from TCRdb applying MiXCR to the multiplex PCR reads. The data contain 7,000 to 10,000 distinct CDR3 sequences, 35% to 50% of them singletons. Sample: blood. The sequence came from a human donor with a solid tumor.

The CDR3 here is CASSRAQVLETQYF. The CDR3 DNA sequence: TGTGCCAGCAGCCGTGCTCAGGTCCTGGAGACCCAGTACTTC. The V gene is TRBV5-5, the J gene TRBJ2-5; the D is unclear. The CDR3 contains 14 residues. V lost 4 bases, J lost 5 bases, and 15 bases lay in between. Germline V lookup: CDR1 SGHKS, CDR2 YYEKEE (reference sequence).